This TCR beta chain was documented in a study of OX40 agonist ivuxolimab in advanced cancers. Study overall: Ivuxolimab, which is an agonistic anti-OX40 (CD134) antibody, was administered to the patients. Past anti-PD-1, anti-PD-L1 or anti-CTLA-4 therapy was accepted, and 30% to 45% had received some. One patient with hepatocellular carcinoma and two with cutaneous melanoma, three in all, had partial responses. Overall study results and limits: Among the lowest levels of clonal expansion were found in partial responders at 0.1-3.0 mg/kg.

Comment on this clone: Its antigen remains unknown.

Assay: immunoSEQ multiplex PCR; the TCRdb copy retains only in-frame clones and omits some. Here the sample spans roughly 63,000 clones, 70% to 90% being singletons. Germline V gene lookup returns CDR1 MNHNY and CDR2 SVGAGI (reference sequence). The CDR3 spans 16 residues. The germline V and J ends were trimmed by 5 bases and 1 base, with 14 bases remaining between them. This clonotype originated in an adult with an advanced solid tumor such as melanoma, head and neck, liver or kidney cancer. This specimen consisted of CD4+ or CD8+ T cells sorted from blood, obtained in a trial of the OX40 agonist ivuxolimab. This sequence joins TRBV6-6 and TRBJ1-4, with D maybe TRBD1 (6 bases). In nucleotides, the CDR3 is TGTGCCAGCAGTATCCTCCACAGGGAAACTAATGAAAAACTGTTTTTT. Translated: CASSILHRETNEKLFF.